The 3 T cell receptor beta chains below come from one sample, sequenced in a study of beta chain features in type 1 diabetes (dated by TCRdb to the late 2010s). Study-wide findings and limitations: In all four CD4+ subsets, TCRB CDR3 length was moderately but significantly shorter in type 1 diabetes patients.

Antigens for these TCRs are unknown. The library was prepared using the immunoSEQ multiplex PCR assay. All of the isolated RNA was reverse transcribed with the High Capacity cDNA Reverse Transcription Kit, so expressed TCRB transcripts were sequenced. This is the immuneACCESS table as TCRdb keeps it, with only in-frame sequences that have V and J called. A part of the clones is gone; compared with another copy, unresolved V genes explain less than half, and the rest is unexplained. The sample profile shows hundreds of thousands of clones; 15% of them were found once. The ten most abundant clones make up less than 0.02% of the sample. Input material: naive CD4+ T cells from blood. This specimen's cell subset or site label, interpreted: true naive CD4+ T cells. The receptors shown here come from a man between 18 and 35 years old with type 1 diabetes.

There are a few counts of this clone. This rearrangement joins TRBV29-1 to TRBJ1-1; D is ambiguous. The CDR3 is made up of 13 amino acids. V lost 6 bases, J lost 0 bases, and 11 bases lay in between. Germline V gene sequence: CDR1 SQVTM, CDR2 ANQGSEA. CDR3 bases: TGCAGCGTCGTTCGAGGAATGAACACTGAAGCTTTCTTT. It codes for CSVVRGMNTEAFF.

The CDR3 is CASSRISDGYTF. The CDR3 DNA follows: TGTGCCAGCAGCCGAATAAGCGACGGCTACACCTTC. The gene calls are TRBV7-9 and TRBJ1-2; D gene unclear. Germline CDR1 is SEHNR and CDR2 is FQNEAQ (reference sequence). V was trimmed by 5 bases and J by 8 bases, leaving 12 bases between them. This CDR3 comprises 12 residues.

V gene TRBV30 combines with J gene TRBJ2-7; D is possibly TRBD2 (5 bases). Trimming removed 3 bases from V and 2 bases from J, with 8 bases in between. The CDR3 is made up of 12 amino acids. Per the germline V gene, CDR1 is GTSNPN and CDR2 is SVGIG (reference sequence). CDR3 protein: CAWRGETYEQYF. The CDR3 DNA sequence: TGTGCCTGGAGGGGAGAGACCTACGAGCAGTACTTC.